Sequencing of this T cell receptor (beta chain) was carried out in a study of blood T cell repertoires in COVID-19. The V segment lost 7 bases and the J segment 4 bases; nucleotides outside the gene matches: 6. The CDR3 has 14 residues. Germline V lookup: CDR1 LNHDA, CDR2 SQIVND (reference sequence). In the authors' methods: Amplification of reference gene primers provided the estimated nucleated cell counts. The method was immunoSEQ multiplex PCR; TCRdb's version includes in-frame clones alone and lacks a portion of them. V, J and clone size are those of that table, while D and trimming were read from the DNA. The sample has approximately 210,000 clones, roughly nine tenths seen once.

The specimen was PBMCs or T cells enriched from blood (not recorded which). The chain employs TRBV19 and TRBJ2-7; 11 positions match TRBD1. The receptor's source is a woman under 40 who had recovered from COVID-19. The CDR3 region has the DNA TGTGCCAGTACTCGGGGGACAGGGGGGTACGAGCAGTACTTC. Amino acid sequence: CASTRGTGGYEQYF.